The present entry profiles one T cell receptor (beta chain) with its context. The antigen remains unidentified. Germline lookup yields CDR1 LNHDA and CDR2 SQIVND (reference sequence). Between the trimmed V and J ends, which lost 7 bases and 7 bases, there was a span of 10 bases. CDR3 size: 11 residues. This specimen belongs to a study of Tregs in tolerant kidney transplant recipients. General study points: Antigen-driven expansion was suggested because donor-specific Tregs expanded more than all Tregs in tolerant patients.

TCRdb's table, derived via immunoSEQ multiplex PCR, lists solely in-frame clones and lacks some. This sample carries approximately 100,000 clones, under 95% of them seen once, and the ten largest clones take 0.35% to 0.55%. The source was CD4+ T cells from blood, collected before the transplant. The TCR comes from a human donor who received a combined kidney and bone marrow transplant. The chain links TRBV19 to TRBJ1-2; possibly TRBD1 for D (6 bases). The CDR3 DNA follows: TGTGCCAGTATTAGCAGGGGTGGCTACACCTTC. Encoded protein: CASISRGGYTF.